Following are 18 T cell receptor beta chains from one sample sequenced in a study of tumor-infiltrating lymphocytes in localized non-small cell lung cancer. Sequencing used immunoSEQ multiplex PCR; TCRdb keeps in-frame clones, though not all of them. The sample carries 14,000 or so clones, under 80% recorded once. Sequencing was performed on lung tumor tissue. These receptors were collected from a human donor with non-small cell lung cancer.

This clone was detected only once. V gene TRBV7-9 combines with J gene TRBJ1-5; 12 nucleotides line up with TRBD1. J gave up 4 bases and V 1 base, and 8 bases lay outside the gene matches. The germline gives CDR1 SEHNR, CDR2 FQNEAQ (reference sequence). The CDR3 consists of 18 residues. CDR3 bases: TGTGCCAGCAGCTTAGGGCGGGACAGGGGGCAGGGAAATCAGCCCCAGCATTTT. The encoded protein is CASSLGRDRGQGNQPQHF. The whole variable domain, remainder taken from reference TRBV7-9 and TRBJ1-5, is DTGVSQNPRHKITKRGQNVTFRCDPISEHNRLYWYRQTLGQGPEFLTYFQNEAQLEKSRLLSDRFSAERPKGSFSTLEIQRTEQGDSAMYLCASSLGRDRGQGNQPQHFGDGTRLSIL.

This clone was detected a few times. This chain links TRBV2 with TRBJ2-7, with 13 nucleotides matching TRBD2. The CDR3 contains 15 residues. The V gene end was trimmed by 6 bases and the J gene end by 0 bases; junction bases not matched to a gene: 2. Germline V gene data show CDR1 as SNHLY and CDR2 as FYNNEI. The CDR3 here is CASRGLAGPSYEQYF. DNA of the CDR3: TGTGCCAGCAGGGGACTAGCGGGGCCCTCCTACGAGCAGTACTTC.

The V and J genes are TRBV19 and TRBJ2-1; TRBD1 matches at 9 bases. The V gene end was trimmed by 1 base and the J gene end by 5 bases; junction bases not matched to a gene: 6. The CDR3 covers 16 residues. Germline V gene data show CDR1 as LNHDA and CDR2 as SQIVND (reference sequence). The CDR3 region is CASSIVGQGTNNEQFF. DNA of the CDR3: TGTGCCAGTAGTATAGTTGGACAGGGGACCAACAATGAGCAGTTCTTC.

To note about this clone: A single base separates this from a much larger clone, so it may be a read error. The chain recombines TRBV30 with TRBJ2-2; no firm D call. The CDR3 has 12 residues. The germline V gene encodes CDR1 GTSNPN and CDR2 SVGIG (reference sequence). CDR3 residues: CTWSDQVWELFF. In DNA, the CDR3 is TGTACCTGGAGTGACCAGGTCTGGGAGCTGTTTTTT.

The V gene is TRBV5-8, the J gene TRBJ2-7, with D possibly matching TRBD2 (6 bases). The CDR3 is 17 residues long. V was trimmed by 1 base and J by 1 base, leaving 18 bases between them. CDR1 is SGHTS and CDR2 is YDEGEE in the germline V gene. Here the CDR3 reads CASSLRWFGSGSYEQYF. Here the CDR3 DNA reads TGTGCCAGCAGCTTGAGGTGGTTCGGGAGTGGGTCCTACGAGCAGTACTTC.

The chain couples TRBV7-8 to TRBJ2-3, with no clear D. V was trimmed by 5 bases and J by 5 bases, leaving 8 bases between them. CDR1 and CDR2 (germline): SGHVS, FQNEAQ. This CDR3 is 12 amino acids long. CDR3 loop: CASSPWEDTQYF. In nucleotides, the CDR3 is TGTGCCAGCAGCCCATGGGAAGATACGCAGTATTTT.

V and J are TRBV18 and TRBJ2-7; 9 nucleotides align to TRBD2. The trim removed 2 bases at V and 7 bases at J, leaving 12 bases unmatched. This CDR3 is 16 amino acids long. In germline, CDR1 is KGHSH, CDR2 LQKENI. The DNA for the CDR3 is TGTGCCAGCTCACCAGGGGCGGGAGGGCCGTATGCTGAGCAGTACTTC. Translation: CASSPGAGGPYAEQYF.

CDR3: CASNLLDLPGARLYGYTF. CDR3 nucleotides: TGTGCCAGCAACCTACTTGATCTACCGGGGGCACGACTCTATGGCTACACCTTC. The chain is built from TRBV7-6 and TRBJ1-2; perhaps TRBD1 as D (6 bases). Trimming stripped 7 bases from V and 4 bases from J, with 28 bases between. The CDR3 extends over 18 amino acids. The germline V gene has CDR1 SGHVS and CDR2 FNYEAQ.

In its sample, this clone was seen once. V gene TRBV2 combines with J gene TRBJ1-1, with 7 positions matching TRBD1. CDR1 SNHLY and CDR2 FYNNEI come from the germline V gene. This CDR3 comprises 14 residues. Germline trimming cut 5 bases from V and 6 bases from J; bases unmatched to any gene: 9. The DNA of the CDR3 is TGTGCCAGCAGTTCAAACCGACAGGGCGCTGAAGCTTTCTTT. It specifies CASSSNRQGAEAFF.

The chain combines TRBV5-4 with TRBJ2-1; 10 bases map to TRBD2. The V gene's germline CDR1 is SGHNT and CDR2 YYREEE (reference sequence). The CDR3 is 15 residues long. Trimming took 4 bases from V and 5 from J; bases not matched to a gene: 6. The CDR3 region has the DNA TGTGCCAGCAGCGCCTCTAGCGGGAGCCACAATGAGCAGTTCTTC. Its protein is CASSASSGSHNEQFF.

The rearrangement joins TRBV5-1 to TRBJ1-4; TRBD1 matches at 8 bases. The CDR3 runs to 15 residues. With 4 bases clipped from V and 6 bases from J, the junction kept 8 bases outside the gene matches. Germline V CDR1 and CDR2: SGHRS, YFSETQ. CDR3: CASSIRTGRDEKLFF. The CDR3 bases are TGCGCCAGCAGCATCCGGACAGGGAGGGATGAAAAACTGTTTTTT. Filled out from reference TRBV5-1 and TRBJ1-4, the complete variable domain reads KAGVTQTPRYLIKTRGQQVTLSCSPISGHRSVSWYQQTPGQGLQFLFEYFSETQRNKGNFPGRFSGRQFSNSRSEMNVSTLELGDSALYLCASSIRTGRDEKLFFGSGTQLSVL.

The CDR3 loop reads CASSLFDRGGMRAFF. The CDR3 bases are TGCGCCAGCAGCTTGTTTGACAGGGGGGGTATGAGAGCTTTCTTT. The chain is built from TRBV5-1 and TRBJ1-1; 9 positions agree with TRBD1. V shed 1 base and J 10 bases; nucleotides not matched to a gene: 11. CDR1 SGHRS and CDR2 YFSETQ come from the germline V gene. This CDR3 comprises 15 residues.

The CDR3 is CASSFSGTGYGYTF. CDR3 nucleotide sequence: TGTGCCAGCAGTTTTTCCGGGACAGGCTATGGCTACACCTTC. The chain has TRBV27 and TRBJ1-2; TRBD1 aligns across 8 bases. The CDR3 extends over 14 amino acids. V was clipped by 3 bases and J by 4 bases; unmatched bases: 4. Germline CDR1 reads MNHEY; CDR2 reads SMNVEV (reference sequence).

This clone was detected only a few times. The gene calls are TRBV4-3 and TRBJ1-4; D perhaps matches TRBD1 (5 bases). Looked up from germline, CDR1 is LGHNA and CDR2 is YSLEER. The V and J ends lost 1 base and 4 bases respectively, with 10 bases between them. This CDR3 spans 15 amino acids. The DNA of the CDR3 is TGCGCCAGCAGCCAAGGACCGGGGCGTAATGAAAAACTGTTTTTT. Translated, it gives CASSQGPGRNEKLFF.

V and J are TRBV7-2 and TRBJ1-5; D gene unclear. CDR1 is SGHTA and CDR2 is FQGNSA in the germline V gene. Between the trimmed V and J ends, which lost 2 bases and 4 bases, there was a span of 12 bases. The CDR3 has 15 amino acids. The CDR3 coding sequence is TGTGCCAGCAGCTTACAACCGGGCCTTAATCAGCCCCAGCATTTT. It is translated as CASSLQPGLNQPQHF. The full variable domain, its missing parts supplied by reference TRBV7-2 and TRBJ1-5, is GAGVSQSPSNKVTEKGKDVELRCDPISGHTALYWYRQSLGQGLEFLIYFQGNSAPDKSGLPSDRFSAERTGGSVSTLTIQRTQQEDSAVYLCASSLQPGLNQPQHFGDGTRLSIL.

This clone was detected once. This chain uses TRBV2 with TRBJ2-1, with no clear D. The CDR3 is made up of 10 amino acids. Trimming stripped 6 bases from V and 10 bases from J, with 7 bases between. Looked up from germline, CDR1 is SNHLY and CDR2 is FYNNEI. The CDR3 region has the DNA TGTGCCAGCAGAAGAGTAGAGCAGTTCTTC. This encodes CASRRVEQFF.

The CDR3 DNA is TGTGCCAGCAGCGTAGGGGGGGCCAACGTCCTGACTTTC. Protein: CASSVGGANVLTF. This chain connects TRBV9 to TRBJ2-6; D remains unclear. This CDR3 spans 13 amino acids. The V gene lost 0 bases and the J gene lost 4 bases, with 2 bases spanning the gap. The germline V gene encodes CDR1 SGDLS and CDR2 YYNGEE.

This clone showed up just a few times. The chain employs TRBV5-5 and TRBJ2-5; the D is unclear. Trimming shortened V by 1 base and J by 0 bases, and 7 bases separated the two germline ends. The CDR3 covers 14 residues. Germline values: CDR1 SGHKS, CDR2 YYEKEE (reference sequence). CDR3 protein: CASSLRPDQETQYF. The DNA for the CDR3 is TGTGCCAGCAGCTTGAGGCCAGACCAAGAGACCCAGTACTTC.